This entry lists 2 T cell receptor beta chains sequenced from one sample in a study of shared clonotypes between healthy human individuals. Measured with immunoSEQ multiplex PCR; TCRdb has only the in-frame clones, and not every one. The sample records 700,000 or so clones, 72% being singletons. Material: memory CD4+ T cells sorted from blood. The subset here: CD45RA-negative fraction. The source is a woman younger than 45 in good health.

The chain links TRBV18 to TRBJ2-7; TRBD1 matches at 7 bases. The CDR3 extends over 16 amino acids. The ends lost 2 bases at V and 2 bases at J; junction bases unmatched: 9. Germline V CDR1 and CDR2: KGHSH, LQKENI. In DNA, the CDR3 is TGTGCCAGCTCACCAGGTCAGGACAGGTGGGCCTACGAGCAGTACTTC. This codes for CASSPGQDRWAYEQYF.

This clone was observed many times. This rearrangement joins TRBV29-1 to TRBJ2-3; TRBD1 or TRBD2 may be the D gene (7 bases each). The CDR3 has 15 amino acids. The V gene's germline CDR1 is SQVTM and CDR2 ANQGSEA. V lost 6 bases to trimming and J lost 2 bases, with 18 bases between them. DNA for the CDR3: TGCAGCGTGACAGGGACGGGGGGCTTCACAGATACGCAGTATTTT. Its translation: CSVTGTGGFTDTQYF.